These 16 T cell receptor beta chains were sequenced from one sample in a study of cytomegalovirus exposure and HLA in healthy donors (dated by TCRdb to about 2017). The library was generated by the immunoSEQ multiplex PCR assay. The multiplex PCR relied on a mix of 60 forward primers for TCR Vbeta segments and 13 reverse primers for TCR Jbeta segments. The table was pulled from immuneACCESS by TCRdb, which kept in-frame rearrangements only. Such tables lose some clones; where checked, under half of the loss comes from unresolved V genes, and the rest has no known cause. Here the sample has 140,000 or so clones; roughly 70% occur a single time. The top ten clones comprise roughly 4% of the sample. The sample was PBMCs. Receptors were obtained from a man between 18 and 29 years old in good health and CMV-seropositive.

The sample holds one count of this clone. The J gene is TRBJ1-5, the V gene TRBV6-5, with D possibly TRBD1 on 5 matching bases. There are 14 residues in the CDR3. V was cut by 2 bases and J by 4 bases, with 9 bases left in between. Germline-derived CDR1 and CDR2 are MNHEY and SVGAGI. CDR3: CASSYGAGNQPQHF. In nucleotides, the CDR3 is TGTGCCAGCAGTTACGGGGCGGGAAATCAGCCCCAGCATTTT.

The rearrangement joins TRBV11-1 to TRBJ2-7; TRBD1 is a possible D gene (6 bases). The germline V gene encodes CDR1 SGHAT and CDR2 FQDESV (reference sequence). The CDR3 sequence is 12 residues long. V dropped 0 bases and J dropped 7 bases, with 7 bases sitting between them. CDR3 loop: CASSLAGGEQYF. In DNA form, the CDR3 reads TGTGCCAGCAGCTTAGCAGGGGGAGAGCAGTACTTC. The whole variable domain, filled in from reference TRBV11-1 and TRBJ2-7, reads EAEVAQSPRYKITEKSQAVAFWCDPISGHATLYWYRQILGQGPELLVQFQDESVVDDSQLPKDRFSAERLKGVDSTLKIQPAELGDSAMYLCASSLAGGEQYFGPGTRLTVT.

The chain employs TRBV5-4 and TRBJ2-7; 8 bases agree with TRBD1. The CDR3 runs to 14 residues. Germline assignment: CDR1 SGHNT and CDR2 YYREEE (reference sequence). Trimming took 5 bases from V and 1 from J; bases not matched to a gene: 5. The CDR3 here is CASSSGQDSYEQYF. In nucleotides, the CDR3 is TGTGCCAGCAGTTCGGGACAGGATTCCTACGAGCAGTACTTC.

This chain uses TRBV6-6 with TRBJ1-1, with D perhaps matching TRBD1 (5 bases). CDR1 MNHNY and CDR2 SVGAGI come from the germline V gene (reference sequence). The CDR3 extends over 15 amino acids. Trimming removed 2 bases at V and 6 bases at J, with 16 bases between. The CDR3 DNA is TGTGCCAGCAGTTACAGGGGCGCCCCAAACTCTGAAGCTTTCTTT. Its protein is CASSYRGAPNSEAFF.

The chain couples TRBV20-1 to TRBJ2-7, with unresolved D. V was clipped by 0 bases and J by 3 bases, with 3 bases between them. This CDR3 has 11 residues. The V gene's germline CDR1 is DFQATT and CDR2 SNEGSKA (reference sequence). This CDR3 is CSARDIYEQYF. The CDR3 DNA sequence: TGCAGTGCTAGAGATATCTACGAGCAGTACTTC.

This sequence joins TRBV7-2 and TRBJ2-1, with D possibly TRBD2 on 5 matching bases. This CDR3 spans 14 amino acids. The germline V gene encodes CDR1 SGHTA and CDR2 FQGNSA. V lost 3 bases and J 0 bases, leaving 6 bases between the germline ends. CDR3 residues: CASSFGSSYNEQFF. The CDR3 DNA sequence: TGTGCCAGCAGCTTTGGGAGCTCCTACAATGAGCAGTTCTTC.

The chain carries TRBV28 and TRBJ2-7; 8 nucleotides align to TRBD2. The CDR3 contains 15 residues. Trimming took 4 bases from V and 6 from J; bases not matched to a gene: 11. Germline V gene lookup returns CDR1 MDHEN and CDR2 SYDVKM. CDR3 in DNA: TGTGCCAGCAGTTCTCGGGAGGGCCATATCTTCGAGCAGTACTTC. Amino acid sequence: CASSSREGHIFEQYF.

The chain recombines TRBV19 with TRBJ1-1, with 7 bases aligning to TRBD1. V was pared by 9 bases and J by 0 bases, with 13 bases of the junction left unmatched. CDR3 length: 16 amino acids. CDR1 is LNHDA and CDR2 is SQIVND in the germline V gene (reference sequence). The CDR3 sequence is CASRPRTGRMNTEAFF. DNA of the CDR3: TGTGCCAGCAGACCCCGGACAGGCAGAATGAACACTGAAGCTTTCTTT.

V gene TRBV2 combines with J gene TRBJ2-1, with 8 bases that match TRBD1. CDR3 length: 14 amino acids. Germline loops: CDR1 SNHLY, CDR2 FYNNEI. Unmatched junction bases numbered 10, after V lost 7 bases and J lost 8 bases. The CDR3 DNA reads as TGTGCCAGCACCGGGGTCAGGGGGCGTTATGAGCAGTTCTTC. It specifies CASTGVRGRYEQFF.

The V gene is TRBV5-6, the J gene TRBJ1-2; 7 bases align to TRBD1. The germline V gene encodes CDR1 SGHDT and CDR2 YYEEEE. The CDR3 loop spans 18 amino acids. J gave up 1 base and V 2 bases, and 14 bases lay outside the gene matches. The DNA for the CDR3 is TGTGCCAGCAGCTTATTAGGGGGCAATATCCGGGGTAACTATGGCTACACCTTC. Residues: CASSLLGGNIRGNYGYTF.

The rearrangement joins TRBV7-8 to TRBJ2-7, with D tentatively TRBD1 (6 bases). The CDR3 spans 14 residues. Germline lookup yields CDR1 SGHVS and CDR2 FQNEAQ. V lost 4 bases and J 2 bases, leaving 12 bases between the germline ends. The CDR3, as DNA: TGTGCCAGCAGCTCCACCGGACAGACCTACGAGCAGTACTTC. This codes for CASSSTGQTYEQYF. Based on the CDR3 plus reference TRBV7-8 and TRBJ2-7, the full variable domain is GAGVSQSPRYKVAKRGQDVALRCDPISGHVSLFWYQQALGQGPEFLTYFQNEAQLDKSGLPSDRFFAERPEGSVSTLKIQRTQQEDSAVYLCASSSTGQTYEQYFGPGTRLTVT.

The chain combines TRBV7-9 with TRBJ2-7; TRBD1 aligns across 7 bases. This CDR3 spans 13 amino acids. The germline V gene encodes CDR1 SEHNR and CDR2 FQNEAQ (reference sequence). V shed 4 bases, J shed 7 bases, and the junction held 7 bases outside the gene matches. The CDR3 spells CASSSWTGWEQYF. The DNA of the CDR3 is TGTGCCAGCAGCTCCTGGACAGGATGGGAGCAGTACTTC.

The chain has TRBV4-1 and TRBJ2-7, with 11 bases that match TRBD2. The germline V gene encodes CDR1 MGHRA and CDR2 YSYEKL. The CDR3 has 16 residues. Unmatched junction bases numbered 8, after V lost 4 bases and J lost 3 bases. CDR3 loop: CASSRMAGTSGYEQYF. In DNA, the CDR3 is TGCGCCAGCAGCCGGATGGCCGGGACTAGCGGCTACGAGCAGTACTTC.

The chain has TRBV29-1 and TRBJ2-2; tentative D call: TRBD1 (6 bases). The V end was cut by 6 bases, the J end by 4 bases, with 15 bases between. This CDR3 contains 14 residues. From germline, CDR1 is SQVTM and CDR2 ANQGSEA. Here the CDR3 reads CSVNREMSTGELFF. The DNA for the CDR3 is TGCAGCGTGAACAGGGAGATGAGCACCGGGGAGCTGTTTTTT.

This chain joins TRBV5-4 and TRBJ1-2; possibly TRBD1 for D (5 bases). Germline V gives CDR1 SGHNT, CDR2 YYREEE (reference sequence). The CDR3 spans 15 residues. V lost 0 bases and J lost 4, with 13 bases in between. The CDR3 reads CASSLAGGVSYGYTF. The CDR3 bases are TGTGCCAGCAGCTTGGCCGGGGGGGTTTCCTATGGCTACACCTTC.

CDR3 protein: CASSLRGVDTQYF. Written as DNA, the CDR3 is TGTGCCAGCAGCCTCAGGGGAGTCGATACGCAGTATTTT. The chain employs TRBV7-9 and TRBJ2-3; perhaps TRBD1 as D (6 bases). V dropped 5 bases and J dropped 6 bases, with 12 bases sitting between them. The germline gives CDR1 SEHNR, CDR2 FQNEAQ (reference sequence). The CDR3 totals 13 residues.